This T cell receptor beta chain emerged from a study of cytomegalovirus exposure and HLA in healthy donors. Study-wide findings and caveats: Another analysis was done later, and it associated 16,951 TCR beta sequences with HLA alleles at 0.05 false discovery rate.

The V gene end was trimmed by 4 bases and the J gene end by 7 bases; junction bases not matched to a gene: 7. This CDR3 contains 15 residues. The germline gives CDR1 MNHEY, CDR2 SVGAGI. In the PCR, 60 Vbeta and 13 Jbeta primers were used. Sequencing was performed with immunoSEQ multiplex PCR; in TCRdb, only in-frame clones are kept and a portion is missing. This table holds approximately 43,000 clones. On this clone itself: Its cognate antigen is unknown.

This TCR came from a woman in her 30s in good health and CMV-seronegative. The sample comprised PBMCs. The chain links TRBV6-5 to TRBJ2-1, with TRBD2 matching over 10 bases. CDR3 in amino acids: CASSSGAGGTNEQFF. CDR3 DNA: TGTGCCAGCAGTTCAGGAGCGGGAGGGACGAATGAGCAGTTCTTC.